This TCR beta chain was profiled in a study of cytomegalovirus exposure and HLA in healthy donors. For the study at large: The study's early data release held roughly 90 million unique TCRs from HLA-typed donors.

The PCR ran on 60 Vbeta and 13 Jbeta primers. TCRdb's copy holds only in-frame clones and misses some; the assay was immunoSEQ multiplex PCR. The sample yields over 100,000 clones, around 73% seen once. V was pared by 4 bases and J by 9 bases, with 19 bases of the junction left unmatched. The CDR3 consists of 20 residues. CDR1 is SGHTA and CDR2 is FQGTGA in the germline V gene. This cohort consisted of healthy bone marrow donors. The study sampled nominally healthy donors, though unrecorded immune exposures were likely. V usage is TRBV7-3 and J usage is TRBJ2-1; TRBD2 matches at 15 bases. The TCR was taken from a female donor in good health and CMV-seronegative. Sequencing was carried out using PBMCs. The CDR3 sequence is CASSSQGLAGGPGALAEQFF. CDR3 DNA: TGTGCCAGCAGCTCCCAAGGACTAGCGGGAGGGCCCGGGGCTTTGGCTGAGCAGTTCTTC.